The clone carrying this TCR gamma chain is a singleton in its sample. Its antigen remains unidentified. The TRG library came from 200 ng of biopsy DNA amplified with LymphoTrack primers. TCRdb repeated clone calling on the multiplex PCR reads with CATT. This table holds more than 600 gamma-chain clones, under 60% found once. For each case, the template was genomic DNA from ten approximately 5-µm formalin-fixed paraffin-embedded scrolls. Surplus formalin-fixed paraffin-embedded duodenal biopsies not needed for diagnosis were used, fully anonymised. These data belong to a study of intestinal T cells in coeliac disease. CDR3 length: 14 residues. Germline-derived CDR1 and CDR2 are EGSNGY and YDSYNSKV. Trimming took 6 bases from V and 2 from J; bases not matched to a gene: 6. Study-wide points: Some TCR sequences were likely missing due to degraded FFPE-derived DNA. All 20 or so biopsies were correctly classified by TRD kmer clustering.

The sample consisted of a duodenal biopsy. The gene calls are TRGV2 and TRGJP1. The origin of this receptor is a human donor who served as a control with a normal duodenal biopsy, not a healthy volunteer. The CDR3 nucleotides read TGTGCCACCTGGACCCAAACCACTGGTTGGTTCAAGATATTT. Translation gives CATWTQTTGWFKIF.